This T cell receptor (beta chain) appears in the sequencing data of a study of CD8 T cells in ankylosing spondylitis. Study-wide findings and caveats: Reportedly, disease-linked clones are significantly enriched in ankylosing spondylitis patients' matched synovial fluid. Earlier authors reported some of these motif variants in reactive arthritis synovial fluid and blood.

The CDR3 covers 15 residues. Germline lookup yields CDR1 SGHAT and CDR2 FQNNGV. V lost 1 base and J 6 bases, leaving 14 bases between the germline ends. TCRdb recomputed calls from the 5' RACE reads with MiXCR, one row per CDR3 protein. The table lists about 240,000 distinct CDR3 sequences, 10% to 13% of them singletons. This clonotype was seen a handful of times. What it binds is unknown. The V and J genes are TRBV11-2 and TRBJ2-3; D possibly matches TRBD1 or TRBD2 (6 bases each). Sequences were obtained from blood, either unsorted or a sorted T cell fraction (not recorded which). This TCR was sampled from a male donor with ankylosing spondylitis or in good health (not recorded which). CDR3 nucleotide sequence: TGTGCCAGCAGCTTAGGAAGGGGGGCCTGGGATACGCAGTATTTT. Its protein is CASSLGRGAWDTQYF. The full variable domain, with the rest looked up from reference TRBV11-2 and TRBJ2-3, is EAGVAQSPRYKIIEKRQSVAFWCNPISGHATLYWYQQILGQGPKLLIQFQNNGVVDDSQLPKDRFSAERLKGVDSTLKIQPAKLEDSAVYLCASSLGRGAWDTQYFGPGTRLTVL.